Listed below are T cell receptor beta chains from one sample, sequenced in a study of human T cells and chemical hapten exposure. Each CDR3 protein is one row after TCRdb ran MiXCR on the RACE reads. The sample consists of around 39,000 distinct CDR3 sequences, 5% to 8% of them appearing once. The sequences come from whole blood, collected in connection with sensitization to the hapten diphenylcyclopropenone (DPC). The receptor source for this set is a woman in her 30s with alopecia areata. Some clones in this sample may be carry-over from other donors' samples. Both conserved end residues are part of each CDR3. The D gene is left open where the match is weak. A clone size is listed for some rows: how often the clone was seen (once, few, many), or a class if it is expanded.

V gene: TRBV2
clone size: many
J gene: TRBJ2-5
CDR3 length: 14
D gene: TRBD1
CDR3 protein: CASSVGRGPETQYF
CDR3 DNA: TGTGCCAGCAGTGTGGGTAGGGGGCCGGAGACCCAGTACTTC

V gene: TRBV14
clone size: few
J gene: TRBJ1-5
CDR3 length: 13
D gene: NA
CDR3 protein: CASSQGVYQPQHF
CDR3 DNA: TGTGCCAGCAGCCAAGGGGTCTATCAGCCCCAGCATTTT

V gene: TRBV6-5
clone size: few
J gene: TRBJ1-4
CDR3 length: 14
D gene: NA
CDR3 protein: CASSPVRANEKLFF
CDR3 DNA: TGTGCCAGCAGTCCGGTACGGGCTAATGAAAAACTGTTTTTT

V gene: TRBV12-3/TRBV12-4
clone size: many
J gene: TRBJ1-1
CDR3 length: 14
D gene: TRBD1
CDR3 protein: CASSTGELGTEAFF
CDR3 DNA: TGTGCCAGCAGCACAGGGGAATTGGGCACTGAAGCTTTCTTT

V gene: TRBV12-3/TRBV12-4
clone size: medium-sized
J gene: TRBJ1-1
CDR3 length: 15
D gene: NA
CDR3 protein: CASSLSVVTGTEAFF
CDR3 DNA: TGTGCCAGCAGTTTATCGGTCGTCACGGGCACTGAAGCTTTCTTT

V gene: TRBV7-2
clone size: NA
J gene: TRBJ2-5
CDR3 length: 14
D gene: TRBD1
CDR3 protein: CASSPRQGQETQYF
CDR3 DNA: TGTGCCAGCAGCCCACGACAGGGTCAAGAGACCCAGTACTTC

V gene: TRBV28
clone size: NA
J gene: TRBJ2-7
CDR3 length: 16
D gene: TRBD2
CDR3 protein: CASSSSTSGGPQEQYF
CDR3 DNA: TGTGCCAGCAGTTCGTCCACTAGCGGGGGGCCCCAGGAGCAGTACTTC

V gene: TRBV5-1
clone size: many
J gene: TRBJ1-2
CDR3 length: 16
D gene: TRBD1
CDR3 protein: CASSLTGTGEAYGYTF
CDR3 DNA: TGCGCCAGCAGCCTAACCGGGACAGGGGAGGCCTATGGCTACACCTTC

V gene: TRBV6-5
clone size: many
J gene: TRBJ1-6
CDR3 length: 16
D gene: NA
CDR3 protein: CASRLTGSGSNSPLHF
CDR3 DNA: TGTGCCAGCAGATTAACAGGGTCTGGTAGTAATTCACCCCTCCACTTT

V gene: TRBV5-1
clone size: NA
J gene: TRBJ2-5
CDR3 length: 16
D gene: NA
CDR3 protein: CASSLPVYGKQETQYF
CDR3 DNA: TGCGCCAGCAGCTTGCCGGTGTACGGGAAACAAGAGACCCAGTACTTC

V gene: TRBV4-1
clone size: NA
J gene: TRBJ2-2
CDR3 length: 15
D gene: NA
CDR3 protein: CASSQERGVTGELFF
CDR3 DNA: TGCGCCAGCAGCCAAGAAAGGGGGGTCACCGGGGAGCTGTTTTTT

V gene: TRBV20-1
clone size: few
J gene: TRBJ1-1
CDR3 length: 14
D gene: TRBD1
CDR3 protein: CSAPLGTGTSEAFF
CDR3 DNA: TGCAGTGCTCCCCTGGGGACAGGGACTTCTGAAGCTTTCTTT

V gene: TRBV3-1
clone size: NA
J gene: TRBJ2-3
CDR3 length: 14
D gene: NA
CDR3 protein: CASSQNSYTDTQYF
CDR3 DNA: TGTGCCAGCAGCCAAAATAGTTACACAGATACGCAGTATTTT

V gene: TRBV27
clone size: few
J gene: TRBJ2-7
CDR3 length: 10
D gene: NA
CDR3 protein: CASGQYEQYF
CDR3 DNA: TGTGCCAGTGGTCAATACGAGCAGTACTTC

V gene: TRBV15
clone size: few
J gene: TRBJ2-7
CDR3 length: 15
D gene: NA
CDR3 protein: CATSREGGGPYEQYF
CDR3 DNA: TGTGCCACCAGCAGAGAAGGAGGGGGCCCCTACGAGCAGTACTTC

V gene: TRBV18
clone size: NA
J gene: TRBJ1-1
CDR3 length: 15
D gene: TRBD1
CDR3 protein: CASSPNQGVNTEAFF
CDR3 DNA: TGTGCCAGCTCACCTAATCAGGGGGTGAACACTGAAGCTTTCTTT

V gene: TRBV6-1
clone size: NA
J gene: TRBJ1-5
CDR3 length: 13
D gene: TRBD1
CDR3 protein: CATSTGWNQPQHF
CDR3 DNA: TGTGCCACATCGACAGGGTGGAATCAGCCCCAGCATTTT

V gene: TRBV30
clone size: NA
J gene: TRBJ2-7
CDR3 length: 16
D gene: TRBD1
CDR3 protein: CAWTSPGTGVSYEQYF
CDR3 DNA: TGTGCCTGGACCTCCCCCGGGACAGGGGTTTCCTACGAGCAGTACTTC

V gene: TRBV6-5
clone size: NA
J gene: TRBJ2-3
CDR3 length: 14
D gene: NA
CDR3 protein: CASSRGHLTDTQYF
CDR3 DNA: TGTGCCAGCAGTAGAGGACACCTCACAGATACGCAGTATTTT

V gene: TRBV10-3
clone size: few
J gene: TRBJ2-1
CDR3 length: 15
D gene: TRBD2
CDR3 protein: CAISDSGGAWDEQFF
CDR3 DNA: TGTGCCATCAGTGACAGCGGGGGGGCCTGGGATGAGCAGTTCTTC

V gene: TRBV5-5
clone size: NA
J gene: TRBJ2-7
CDR3 length: 13
D gene: NA
CDR3 protein: CASSVDPTYEQYF
CDR3 DNA: TGTGCCAGCAGCGTGGACCCGACCTACGAGCAGTACTTC

V gene: TRBV29-1
clone size: NA
J gene: TRBJ1-2
CDR3 length: 14
D gene: NA
CDR3 protein: CSVELPPDNYGYTF
CDR3 DNA: TGCAGCGTTGAACTCCCCCCAGATAACTATGGCTACACCTTC

V gene: TRBV6-2/TRBV6-3
clone size: NA
J gene: TRBJ2-3
CDR3 length: 14
D gene: NA
CDR3 protein: CASSSRGITDTQYF
CDR3 DNA: TGTGCCAGCAGTTCTCGGGGGATCACAGATACGCAGTATTTT

V gene: TRBV7-7
clone size: many
J gene: TRBJ2-3
CDR3 length: 13
D gene: TRBD1
CDR3 protein: CASSQGGTDTQYF
CDR3 DNA: TGTGCCAGCAGCCAGGGGGGCACAGATACGCAGTATTTT

V gene: TRBV7-9
clone size: few
J gene: TRBJ1-1
CDR3 length: 15
D gene: NA
CDR3 protein: CASSPLEVRSTEAFF
CDR3 DNA: TGTGCCAGCAGCCCACTGGAGGTCCGGTCCACTGAAGCTTTCTTT

V gene: TRBV7-8
clone size: few
J gene: TRBJ2-5
CDR3 length: 16
D gene: TRBD2
CDR3 protein: CASSLAVSGVGATQYF
CDR3 DNA: TGTGCCAGCAGCTTAGCGGTTAGCGGGGTCGGGGCGACCCAGTACTTC

V gene: TRBV12-3/TRBV12-4
clone size: many
J gene: TRBJ2-6
CDR3 length: 15
D gene: NA
CDR3 protein: CASWDPHSGANVLTF
CDR3 DNA: TGTGCCAGCTGGGACCCGCATTCTGGGGCCAACGTCCTGACTTTC

V gene: TRBV2
clone size: NA
J gene: TRBJ1-1
CDR3 length: 15
D gene: TRBD1
CDR3 protein: CVSSGTGGLNTEAFF
CDR3 DNA: TGTGTCAGCAGTGGGACAGGGGGACTGAACACTGAAGCTTTCTTT

V gene: TRBV19
clone size: many
J gene: TRBJ1-5
CDR3 length: 17
D gene: TRBD1
CDR3 protein: CASSIQSVQGKGQPQHF
CDR3 DNA: TGTGCCAGTAGTATCCAGTCGGTACAGGGGAAGGGTCAGCCCCAGCATTTT

V gene: TRBV20-1
clone size: many
J gene: TRBJ2-3
CDR3 length: 16
D gene: TRBD2
CDR3 protein: CSAREELAGGPDTQYF
CDR3 DNA: TGCAGTGCTAGAGAAGAACTAGCGGGGGGCCCAGATACGCAGTATTTT

V gene: TRBV19
clone size: many
J gene: TRBJ2-1
CDR3 length: 11
D gene: NA
CDR3 protein: CASSPGAEQFF
CDR3 DNA: TGTGCCAGTAGCCCCGGGGCTGAGCAGTTCTTC

V gene: TRBV20-1
clone size: few
J gene: TRBJ2-3
CDR3 length: 15
D gene: TRBD2
CDR3 protein: CSARRPSGSTDTQYF
CDR3 DNA: TGCAGTGCTAGGAGGCCTAGCGGGAGCACAGATACGCAGTATTTT

V gene: TRBV7-2
clone size: many
J gene: TRBJ2-3
CDR3 length: 14
D gene: NA
CDR3 protein: CASSLNGGADTQYF
CDR3 DNA: TGTGCCAGCAGCTTAAATGGTGGTGCGGATACGCAGTATTTT

V gene: TRBV20-1
clone size: many
J gene: TRBJ2-3
CDR3 length: 16
D gene: TRBD2
CDR3 protein: CSATPFLAGTTDTQYF
CDR3 DNA: TGCAGTGCTACACCCTTTCTAGCGGGGACCACAGATACGCAGTATTTT

V gene: TRBV5-1
clone size: many
J gene: TRBJ1-1
CDR3 length: 13
D gene: NA
CDR3 protein: CASSSPGPHEAFF
CDR3 DNA: TGCGCCAGCAGCTCCCCCGGGCCCCATGAAGCTTTCTTT

V gene: TRBV5-4
clone size: NA
J gene: TRBJ1-1
CDR3 length: 13
D gene: NA
CDR3 protein: CASSRSGVTEAFF
CDR3 DNA: TGTGCCAGCAGCAGATCAGGGGTCACTGAAGCTTTCTTT

V gene: TRBV6-5
clone size: many
J gene: TRBJ2-3
CDR3 length: 13
D gene: NA
CDR3 protein: CASMAGSTDTQYF
CDR3 DNA: TGTGCCAGCATGGCGGGGAGCACAGATACGCAGTATTTT

V gene: TRBV5-6
clone size: many
J gene: TRBJ1-5
CDR3 length: 15
D gene: NA
CDR3 protein: CASSRWGTVNQPQHF
CDR3 DNA: TGTGCCAGCAGCCGCTGGGGAACAGTCAATCAGCCCCAGCATTTT

V gene: TRBV6-5
clone size: many
J gene: TRBJ2-2
CDR3 length: 14
D gene: TRBD1
CDR3 protein: CASSRDRVAGELFF
CDR3 DNA: TGTGCCAGCAGCCGCGACAGGGTGGCCGGGGAGCTGTTTTTT

V gene: TRBV7-2
clone size: many
J gene: TRBJ2-3
CDR3 length: 14
D gene: TRBD1
CDR3 protein: CASSLQQGPDTQYF
CDR3 DNA: TGTGCCAGCAGCTTACAACAGGGGCCAGATACGCAGTATTTT

V gene: TRBV2
clone size: many
J gene: TRBJ1-2
CDR3 length: 12
D gene: NA
CDR3 protein: CASMGREDGYTF
CDR3 DNA: TGTGCCAGCATGGGGCGGGAAGATGGCTACACCTTC

V gene: TRBV30
clone size: many
J gene: TRBJ2-3
CDR3 length: 17
D gene: TRBD1
CDR3 protein: CAWSSRRTGGVTDTQYF
CDR3 DNA: TGTGCCTGGAGTAGCCGACGGACAGGGGGCGTCACAGATACGCAGTATTTT

V gene: TRBV10-3
clone size: NA
J gene: TRBJ1-2
CDR3 length: 17
D gene: NA
CDR3 protein: CAIRPPDSSRLDYGYTF
CDR3 DNA: TGTGCCATCAGGCCTCCGGACAGTTCCCGGTTAGACTATGGCTACACCTTC

V gene: TRBV14
clone size: many
J gene: TRBJ2-7
CDR3 length: 14
D gene: NA
CDR3 protein: CASSQDASSYEQYF
CDR3 DNA: TGTGCCAGCAGCCAAGACGCCAGTTCCTACGAGCAGTACTTC

V gene: TRBV12-3/TRBV12-4
clone size: NA
J gene: TRBJ2-1
CDR3 length: 12
D gene: NA
CDR3 protein: CASSLQYSEQFF
CDR3 DNA: TGTGCCAGCAGTTTACAATATAGTGAGCAGTTCTTC

V gene: TRBV4-3
clone size: NA
J gene: TRBJ1-3
CDR3 length: 20
D gene: NA
CDR3 protein: CASSQDFSGGGRPSGNTIYF
CDR3 DNA: TGCGCCAGCAGCCAAGATTTTTCCGGAGGAGGACGTCCCTCTGGAAACACCATATATTTT

V gene: TRBV2
clone size: NA
J gene: TRBJ1-1
CDR3 length: 13
D gene: TRBD1
CDR3 protein: CASRAGQGSEAFF
CDR3 DNA: TGTGCCAGCAGAGCCGGACAGGGCTCTGAAGCTTTCTTT

V gene: TRBV14
clone size: NA
J gene: TRBJ2-3
CDR3 length: 13
D gene: NA
CDR3 protein: CASRGFGTDTQYF
CDR3 DNA: TGTGCCAGCAGAGGGTTCGGGACAGATACGCAGTATTTT

V gene: TRBV6-6
clone size: few
J gene: TRBJ1-5
CDR3 length: 15
D gene: NA
CDR3 protein: CASTISPRSNQPQHF
CDR3 DNA: TGTGCCAGCACCATCTCCCCCCGTAGCAATCAGCCCCAGCATTTT

V gene: TRBV27
clone size: many
J gene: TRBJ1-1
CDR3 length: 14
D gene: NA
CDR3 protein: CASNTRTANTEAFF
CDR3 DNA: TGTGCCAGCAATACACGGACAGCGAACACTGAAGCTTTCTTT

V gene: TRBV6-6
clone size: many
J gene: TRBJ2-6
CDR3 length: 18
D gene: TRBD2
CDR3 protein: CASTVTSGGAGGANVLTF
CDR3 DNA: TGTGCCAGCACCGTTACTAGCGGGGGGGCTGGAGGGGCCAACGTCCTGACTTTC

V gene: TRBV28
clone size: few
J gene: TRBJ2-7
CDR3 length: 16
D gene: NA
CDR3 protein: CASSNSKSDRSYEQYF
CDR3 DNA: TGTGCCAGCAGCAACTCGAAATCTGACAGATCCTACGAGCAGTACTTC

V gene: TRBV6-2/TRBV6-3
clone size: many
J gene: TRBJ2-1
CDR3 length: 18
D gene: NA
CDR3 protein: CASSYGDPGLQGVNEQFF
CDR3 DNA: TGTGCCAGCAGTTACGGGGATCCGGGACTTCAAGGGGTCAATGAGCAGTTCTTC

V gene: TRBV2
clone size: many
J gene: TRBJ1-1
CDR3 length: 14
D gene: NA
CDR3 protein: CASSQLTGNTEAFF
CDR3 DNA: TGTGCCAGCAGTCAACTTACAGGAAACACTGAAGCTTTCTTT

V gene: TRBV24-1
clone size: NA
J gene: TRBJ1-5
CDR3 length: 14
D gene: TRBD1
CDR3 protein: CATSDRDRGQPQHF
CDR3 DNA: TGTGCCACCAGTGACCGCGACAGGGGTCAGCCCCAGCATTTT

V gene: TRBV28
clone size: many
J gene: TRBJ1-2
CDR3 length: 11
D gene: TRBD1
CDR3 protein: CASSFQGASTF
CDR3 DNA: TGTGCCAGCAGTTTTCAGGGGGCCTCCACCTTC

V gene: TRBV27
clone size: few
J gene: TRBJ2-3
CDR3 length: 16
D gene: TRBD2
CDR3 protein: CASSTTSGGVTDTQYF
CDR3 DNA: TGTGCCAGCAGTACAACTAGCGGGGGGGTCACAGATACGCAGTATTTT

V gene: TRBV7-2
clone size: many
J gene: TRBJ2-3
CDR3 length: 18
D gene: NA
CDR3 protein: CASSATLLFASVTDTQYF
CDR3 DNA: TGTGCCAGCAGCGCCACCCTACTCTTTGCTTCCGTCACAGATACGCAGTATTTT